This is a list of T cell receptor beta chains from one sample in a study of shared clonotypes between healthy human individuals. The repertoire was sequenced with immunoSEQ multiplex PCR; TCRdb's copy has only in-frame clones and lacks some. The data hold approximately 500,000 clones, with 79% observed a single time. The source material was PBMCs. The receptors were sampled from a woman aged 40 to 50 in good health. Some clones in this sample may be carry-over from other donors' samples. The CDR3 runs from the conserved cysteine through the conserved F or W. D genes are given only for firm matches. A clone size is listed for some rows: how often the clone was seen (once, few, many), or a class if it is expanded.

TRBV6-1	TRBJ2-1	-	many	CASSEDVGLRTEQFF	TGTGCCAGCAGTGAAGACGTGGGGCTCAGGACTGAGCAGTTCTTC
TRBV6-5	TRBJ2-7	-	-	CACQQGFSYEQYF	TGTGCCTGTCAGCAGGGATTCTCCTACGAGCAGTACTTC
TRBV6-6	TRBJ1-3	-	many	CASSRRENTIYF	TGTGCCAGCAGCCGCAGGGAAAACACCATATATTTT
TRBV7-9	TRBJ2-7	-	-	CASSLAAGTPYEQYF	TGTGCCAGCAGCTTAGCGGCTGGGACCCCCTACGAGCAGTACTTC
TRBV5-5	TRBJ2-7	-	once	CASSFAGYEQYF	TGTGCCAGCAGCTTTGCCGGGTACGAGCAGTACTTC
TRBV28	TRBJ2-2	-	-	CASSLVANTGELFF	TGTGCCAGCAGTTTAGTTGCGAACACCGGGGAGCTGTTTTTT
TRBV30	TRBJ1-1	-	-	CAWKGDRDTEAFF	TGTGCCTGGAAAGGAGATCGAGACACTGAAGCTTTCTTT
TRBV29-1	TRBJ2-1	TRBD2	-	CSVEAGGPLSYNEQFF	TGCAGCGTTGAGGCGGGAGGGCCTTTGTCCTACAATGAGCAGTTCTTC
TRBV2	TRBJ2-7	-	-	CASSEGTDYEQYF	TGTGCCAGCAGTGAAGGGACAGACTACGAGCAGTACTTC
TRBV28	TRBJ2-7	TRBD1	once	CASSGQGAYEQYF	TGTGCCAGCAGTGGACAGGGTGCCTACGAGCAGTACTTC
TRBV5-4	TRBJ1-4	TRBD1	-	CASSVDRGPTEKLFF	TGTGCCAGCAGCGTGGACAGGGGGCCTACTGAAAAACTGTTTTTT
TRBV29-1	TRBJ1-1	-	few	CSVGMRNTEAFF	TGCAGCGTTGGGATGAGGAACACTGAAGCTTTCTTT
TRBV7-2	TRBJ1-1	-	few	CASSLALNTEAFF	TGTGCCAGCAGCTTAGCACTAAACACTGAAGCTTTCTTT
TRBV18	TRBJ1-3	-	-	CASSYGGANSGNTIYF	TGTGCCAGCTCATATGGGGGGGCCAACTCTGGAAACACCATATATTTT
TRBV6-4	TRBJ2-1	TRBD2	few	CASSDSSGSWDEQFF	TGTGCCAGCAGTGACTCTAGCGGGAGTTGGGATGAGCAGTTCTTC
TRBV18	TRBJ2-7	-	-	CASSPPPGLTYEQYF	TGTGCCAGCTCACCACCACCGGGCCTAACCTACGAGCAGTACTTC
TRBV5-8	TRBJ1-1	-	-	CASSLRRALAFF	TGTGCCAGCAGCTTGCGTAGGGCTCTAGCTTTCTTT
TRBV5-1	TRBJ1-1	-	-	CASSLRARLTMNTEAFF	TGCGCCAGCAGCTTGAGGGCGCGGTTAACCATGAACACTGAAGCTTTCTTT
TRBV28	TRBJ1-2	-	once	CASSAGTGATYGYTF	TGTGCCAGCAGCGCCGGTACGGGGGCGACCTATGGCTACACCTTC
TRBV27	TRBJ2-7	TRBD1	-	CASSSGTGRYEQYF	TGTGCCAGCAGTTCCGGGACAGGGAGGTACGAGCAGTACTTC
TRBV27	TRBJ2-3	-	-	CASSLTFLAGSTDTQYF	TGTGCCAGCAGTTTAACGTTTCTCGCGGGTAGCACAGATACGCAGTATTTT
TRBV30	TRBJ2-5	-	-	CAWSGGETQYF	TGTGCCTGGAGCGGGGGAGAGACCCAGTACTTC
TRBV6-1	TRBJ2-5	TRBD2	-	CASSELAGGETQYF	TGTGCCAGCAGTGAACTAGCGGGAGGCGAGACCCAGTACTTC
TRBV5-1	TRBJ1-3	-	-	CASSPEGSGRGNTIYF	TGCGCCAGCAGCCCCGAGGGGTCGGGGAGAGGAAACACCATATATTTT
TRBV7-7	TRBJ2-7	-	-	CASSQVAYYEQYF	TGCGCCAGCAGCCAAGTAGCTTACTACGAGCAGTACTTC
TRBV7-2	TRBJ2-2	-	-	CASSLMSGTGELFF	TGTGCCAGCAGCTTAATGTCCGGCACCGGGGAGCTGTTTTTT
TRBV6-1	TRBJ2-2	TRBD1	-	CASSVMGQTYTGELFF	TGTGCCAGCAGTGTTATGGGACAGACCTACACCGGGGAGCTGTTTTTT
TRBV28	TRBJ2-5	-	-	CASSTPEGAGETQYF	TGTGCCAGCAGTACCCCCGAGGGGGCGGGGGAGACCCAGTACTTC
TRBV4-2	TRBJ2-7	-	-	CASSQVVGADPGAYEQYF	TGTGCCAGCAGCCAGGTAGTGGGGGCGGATCCGGGGGCCTACGAGCAGTACTTC